A selection of T cell receptor beta chains follows, all from one sample in a study of PD-L1 blockade in urothelial cancer. The protocol was immunoSEQ multiplex PCR, while the TCRdb copy is restricted to in-frame clones and leaves out a portion. The sample has 100,000 or so clones, over 80% seen once. The material sequenced was PBMCs, taken around atezolizumab (anti-PD-L1) treatment. All receptors derive from a woman aged 80 or over with urothelial cancer. CDR3s leave out the opening cysteine and the closing phenylalanine or tryptophan. Clone size is not always given. Where it is, it says once, few, many or a class for expanded clones.

v_gene,abundance,CDR3aa
TRBV30,.,AWSETSGRLKQF
TRBV11-2,.,ASSLDLAGGQF
TRBV4-1,.,ASSVQVREPNTEAF
TRBV7-2,.,ASSFHIAGGSYEQY
TRBV5-1,.,ASTLYGPYNEKLF
TRBV11-2,.,ASSLGRDYEQY
TRBV7-2,few,ASSRPELANYGYT
TRBV4-1,.,ASSQDRTSGSYEQY
TRBV28,.,ASVPTGWVVNEQF
TRBV4-2,.,ASSQASGSGYEQY
TRBV5-6,.,ASSFKTAGVSTDTQY
TRBV5-1,.,ASSEAGTENTEAF
TRBV19,.,ASNRGQGSYEQY
TRBV11-3,.,ASSFRTGSEAF
TRBV10-3,.,AISDRAGESYNEQF
TRBV7-3,.,ASSLISAPNYNEQF
TRBV5-4,.,ASSFEGDQPQH
TRBV7-7,.,ASSPGTGGNSPLH
TRBV19,.,ASSPGGGSNTEAF
TRBV6-1,.,ASSLSGTGGEKLF
TRBV11-2,.,ASRQGTSSNEQF
TRBV27,.,ASSSYSREQY
TRBV11-2,.,ASSLQVGEAF
TRBV2,.,ASNPLSDTQY
TRBV11-2,.,ASSLDLRNTEAF
TRBV5-1,.,ASSPTSGSRGDEQF
TRBV4-2,.,ASSLPGTGGLANEKLF
TRBV6-5,.,ASRLQQGDYGYT
TRBV27,.,ASSGTSGLTYEQY
TRBV28,.,ASSLSRLSNQPQH
TRBV27,.,ASSLSPGTARWELF
TRBV28,.,ASRQYRVSNQPQH
TRBV7-3,.,ASSLREGAETQY
TRBV9,.,ASSFGTGELF
TRBV10-3,.,AIRTLRRGQF
TRBV5-4,.,ASSLTTEEETQY
TRBV5-1,once,ASSERGTGELF
TRBV6-5,.,ASSSEGLAQRGTQY
TRBV29-1,once,SVGREGRGNEQF
TRBV6-1,.,ASSEVRGQAGYT
TRBV5-4,.,ASSTPDRRGGYT
TRBV2,.,ASTPQTGGNQPQH
TRBV9,once,ASSVAGQGNQPQH
TRBV4-1,.,ASSQDARLAGGETQY
TRBV28,.,ASSLVSTGGEQY
TRBV29-1,.,SVRQGTNTGELF
TRBV6-1,.,ASSEPGRAYEQY
TRBV30,.,AWSPAKPYGYT
TRBV4-1,once,ASSHPYQGNTEAF
TRBV15,.,ATSMRKSQGRGEAF
TRBV6-1,.,ASITDGNSYEQY
TRBV25-1,.,ASSGQGLSYNEQF
TRBV28,.,ASSFPGGGTEAF
TRBV6-1,once,ASSEVGGLGRETQY
TRBV9,.,ASSALGGKGNEQF
TRBV28,.,ASSLGGRGYGYT
TRBV28,.,ASSLTGGAGYT
TRBV5-1,once,ASSFPGSEQY
TRBV6-1,.,ASSEVGGRTYEQY